This entry concerns a single T cell receptor beta chain. This clonotype turned up a few times. There is no known antigen for this receptor. No quality values exist for individual bases; no much larger clone is one base distant. The CDR3 starts with the cysteine, ends with the phenylalanine, and has 15 residues. Kept here is only the CDR3 DNA, which spans 45 bases and is read in frame from base 1. Trimming accounts for 4 bases at V and 3 bases at J, while the number of junction bases matched to no gene is 7. This entry comes from a study of regulatory T cells in long-lasting Graves disease (dated by TCRdb to the early 2020s). Looking at the study overall: Persistent Graves' disease was defined as persistently positive TSH receptor autoantibodies together with antithyroid drug treatment for over 5 years. Patients with persistent Graves' disease were compared with patients with newly diagnosed Graves' disease using TCR sequencing and RNA sequencing of peripheral blood. Persistent Graves' disease patients in the clinical cohort had taken antithyroid drugs for 8 to 12 years on average. The study was conducted in China and was registered as a clinical trial. A total of approximately 35 samples underwent TCR sequencing: approximately 13 from persistent and some 20 from newly diagnosed Graves' disease patients. On the study overall, not on this receptor specifically: More public clonotypes were shared among persistent patients (approximately 3,000) than among newly diagnosed patients (roughly 1,000). Persistent disease showed preferential use of TRBV28, TRBJ1-2 and TRBJ2-5, whereas newly diagnosed disease favored TRBV20-1 and TRBJ2-1. The study examined only peripheral blood because the primary lesion, thyroid tissue, could not be accessed. The small sample size was acknowledged by the authors as a limitation that may reduce accuracy. Persistent Graves' disease patients showed lower TCR Shannon entropy and fewer highly expanded clones than newly diagnosed patients, suggesting clonal expansion. Only the TCR beta chain was sequenced and analyzed.

Library method: multiplex PCR. Sequencing took place on an Illumina HiSeq 4000. CDR3 regions were amplified by Arm-PCR with iRepertoire HTBI primers to construct TCR beta libraries. Before sequencing, the PCR products underwent gel purification. Under the source paper's analysis protocol: A total of 60 to 80 TRBV and under 15 TRBJ segments were identified across samples and were used for gene usage analysis of CDR3 amino acid clonotypes. Filtered high-quality paired reads were merged into contigs using COPE and FqMerger. BLAST was used to align contigs to the IMGT TRBV, TRBD and TRBJ reference genes, and CDR3 was defined following IMGT. Clonotypes above 0.1% frequency were classified as highly expanded clones. Shannon entropy was used to measure repertoire diversity, and the Gini coefficient was used to measure V-J evenness. A clonotype was considered public if more than one individual shared it. TCRdb handled the public reads itself, with Q25 trimming in fastp and clone calling in MiXCR, and kept productive beta chains. Rows are unified per CDR3 protein, each entry keeping the most common DNA and genes. These V and J calls derive from TCRdb rather than the authors' analysis. Here the sample has 600,000 to 800,000 distinct CDR3 sequences; approximately 29% occur a single time. Of the sample, about 42% falls within the top ten clones.

This specimen's time point label, interpreted: persistent/refractory GD, antithyroid drugs over 5 years with positive TRAb. RNA was extracted from PBMCs in TRIzol for both TCR sequencing and RNA sequencing. The diagnosis of Graves' disease was made according to American Thyroid Association guidelines. Recruitment of patients was carried out at an endocrinology department in Xi'an, China. Each patient gave 7.5 to 10 milliliters of peripheral blood, collected in an EDTA anticoagulant tube. PBMCs were isolated by Ficoll Paque Plus density gradient separation without further T cell sorting. An Agilent 2100 Bioanalyzer and agarose gel were used to assess RNA quality, and a NanoDrop 2000 was used to measure RNA concentration.

The material sequenced was peripheral blood mononuclear cells (PBMCs), taken when the disease was refractory, from a patient treated with antithyroid drugs. The sequence was collected from a female donor with Graves disease. The chain is encoded by TRBV12-3 or TRBV12-4 joined to TRBJ2-7; TRBD2 matches 9 bases in the middle. The CDR3 in this case is CASSSTSGYYYEQYF. The DNA reads as follows: TGTGCCAGCAGTTCGACTAGCGGATATTACTACGAGCAGTACTTC.